Sequencing of this T cell receptor beta chain was carried out in a study of CD8+ T cells in alopecia areata. Study-level information: The drug, oral tofacitinib, was given to treated patients at 5 to 10 mg twice daily. Overall study findings and caveats: Across lesional scalp, and particularly alopecia totalis/universalis, clonality surpassed that of normal scalp. Patients showed less clear TCR sequence sharing than mice, possibly partly because of HLA diversity.

V shed 3 bases and J shed 2 bases, with 7 bases lying between them. The CDR3 has 13 residues. Germline CDR1 reads MNHEY; CDR2 reads SMNVEV (reference sequence). RNA extraction and reverse transcription yielded cDNA as sequencing template. Profiling relied on immunoSEQ multiplex PCR, and the TCRdb table lists in-frame clones only, not all of them. The sample lists about 150,000 clones, around half occurring once. About this clone itself: Its target is unknown.

Sorted out of PBMCs were CD4+ T cells and CD8+ T cells. The receptor was isolated from a human donor with alopecia areata. The J gene is TRBJ1-1, the V gene TRBV27; no clear D. The sample in question was CD8+ T cells sorted from blood, obtained at week 0. CDR3 sequence reads: CASSFTPNTEAFF. In DNA, the CDR3 is TGTGCCAGCAGTTTCACACCAAACACTGAAGCTTTCTTT.